These 10 T cell receptor beta chains share one sample of origin, sequenced in a study of OX40 agonist ivuxolimab in advanced cancers. Sequencing was performed with immunoSEQ multiplex PCR; in TCRdb, only in-frame clones are kept and a portion is missing. This table holds fewer than 85,000 clones, 70% to 90% found once. The sequencing here drew on CD4+ or CD8+ T cells sorted from blood, taken in a trial of the OX40 agonist ivuxolimab. Every receptor here comes from an adult with an advanced solid tumor such as melanoma, head and neck, liver or kidney cancer.

CDR3 protein: CASSLAGPGQGWQPQHF. The CDR3 nucleotides are TGTGCCAGCAGCTTAGCGGGGCCCGGACAGGGGTGGCAGCCCCAGCATTTT. The chain links TRBV7-8 to TRBJ1-5; the match to TRBD1 covers 9 bases. The CDR3 has 17 residues. The ends lost 0 bases at V and 7 bases at J; junction bases unmatched: 10. Germline CDR1 and CDR2: SGHVS and FQNEAQ.

This clone was seen only a few times. J is TRBJ1-1 and V is TRBV4-2; D is undetermined. The ends were cut back, 1 base at V and 0 bases at J, with 9 bases in the middle. CDR3 size: 15 residues. Per the germline V gene, CDR1 is LGHNA and CDR2 is YNFKEQ. The CDR3 region has the DNA TGTGCCAGCAGCCAAGGGGGAAGCTTGAACACTGAAGCTTTCTTT. As protein: CASSQGGSLNTEAFF.

V is TRBV6-1 and J is TRBJ2-5; the match to TRBD1 covers 9 bases. Per the germline V gene, CDR1 is MNHNS and CDR2 is SASEGT. CDR3 length: 15 residues. The ends lost 4 bases at V and 5 bases at J; junction bases unmatched: 8. The CDR3: CASSVSGTGQETQYF. CDR3 sequence (DNA): TGTGCCAGCAGTGTCTCCGGGACAGGGCAGGAGACCCAGTACTTC.

The chain recombines TRBV5-1 with TRBJ1-2; 7 bases line up with TRBD1. The CDR3 runs to 14 residues. V lost 4 bases to trimming and J lost 5 bases; unmatched junction nucleotides: 8. Germline V CDR1 and CDR2: SGHRS, YFSETQ. The DNA of the CDR3 is TGCGCCAGCAGCCTAGACTCGACAGGGTATGGCTACACCTTC. Encoded protein: CASSLDSTGYGYTF. The entire variable domain, with the rest obtained from reference TRBV5-1 and TRBJ1-2, is as follows: KAGVTQTPRYLIKTRGQQVTLSCSPISGHRSVSWYQQTPGQGLQFLFEYFSETQRNKGNFPGRFSGRQFSNSRSEMNVSTLELGDSALYLCASSLDSTGYGYTFGSGTRLTVV.

The chain has TRBV30 and TRBJ1-2; TRBD1 aligns across 8 bases. With 3 bases clipped from V and 5 bases from J, the junction kept 8 bases outside the gene matches. This CDR3 has 14 amino acids. From germline, CDR1 is GTSNPN and CDR2 SVGIG (reference sequence). CDR3 coding DNA: TGTGCCTGGAGGACTCAGGGGGCGCGGTATGGCTACACCTTC. The encoded protein is CAWRTQGARYGYTF.

V is TRBV6-5 and J is TRBJ1-3; 8 bases agree with TRBD1. The J segment lost 4 bases and the V segment lost 6 bases, leaving 5 bases of the junction unmatched. Germline V gives CDR1 MNHEY, CDR2 SVGAGI. The CDR3 has 14 amino acids. In DNA form, the CDR3 reads TGTGCCAGCAGAAGGACAGGGCCAGGAAACACCATATATTTT. Encoded protein: CASRRTGPGNTIYF.

The J gene is TRBJ1-2, the V gene TRBV7-9; unclear D gene. Germline V lookup: CDR1 SEHNR, CDR2 FQNEAQ (reference sequence). The CDR3 sequence is 14 residues long. Trimming pared 3 bases from V and 3 bases from J, leaving 11 bases between. In DNA form, the CDR3 reads TGTGCCAGCAGCTTGGTAGAGACGGACTATGGCTACACCTTC. Translation gives CASSLVETDYGYTF. The complete variable domain, with remaining parts taken from reference TRBV7-9 and TRBJ1-2, reads DTGVSQNPRHKITKRGQNVTFRCDPISEHNRLYWYRQTLGQGPEFLTYFQNEAQLEKSRLLSDRFSAERPKGSFSTLEIQRTEQGDSAMYLCASSLVETDYGYTFGSGTRLTVV.

This rearrangement joins TRBV5-1 to TRBJ2-3, with D tentatively TRBD2 (6 bases). This CDR3 comprises 13 residues. The germline gives CDR1 SGHRS, CDR2 YFSETQ. Deletions cut 3 bases from V and 5 bases from J, with 10 bases between. The CDR3 sequence: CASSWEVIDTQYF. For the CDR3, the DNA is TGCGCCAGCAGCTGGGAGGTCATAGATACGCAGTATTTT. Together with reference TRBV5-1 and TRBJ2-3, the CDR3 gives the full variable domain: KAGVTQTPRYLIKTRGQQVTLSCSPISGHRSVSWYQQTPGQGLQFLFEYFSETQRNKGNFPGRFSGRQFSNSRSEMNVSTLELGDSALYLCASSWEVIDTQYFGPGTRLTVL.

This clone has a handful of counts. The chain carries TRBV6-5 and TRBJ1-1, with D hard to call. The CDR3 is 11 amino acids. V lost 6 bases to trimming and J lost 3 bases, with 5 bases between them. Germline CDR1 is MNHEY and CDR2 is SVGAGI. The CDR3 spells CASSRDTEAFF. The CDR3 DNA reads TGTGCCAGCAGCCGGGACACTGAAGCTTTCTTT.

Written as DNA, the CDR3 is TGCGCCAGCAGCCAAGAAAGGACAGGGGGCGCATACAACACTGAAGCTTTCTTT. Translated, it gives CASSQERTGGAYNTEAFF. V is TRBV4-1 and J is TRBJ1-1, with TRBD1 identical over 11 bases. The CDR3 contains 18 residues. V gave up 0 bases and J gave up 2 bases; unmatched junction bases: 8. Germline V lookup: CDR1 MGHRA, CDR2 YSYEKL.